A selection of T cell receptor beta chains follows, all from one sample in a study of cytomegalovirus exposure and HLA in healthy donors. Measured with immunoSEQ multiplex PCR; TCRdb has only the in-frame clones, and not every one. In the table there are about 140,000 clones, 60% to 80% of which are singletons. Sequenced sample: PBMCs. These receptors all come from a woman between 45 and 65 years old in good health and CMV-seronegative. CDR3s include the opening cysteine and the closing phenylalanine or tryptophan. The order of the fields is CDR3 DNA, CDR3 protein, clone size, J gene, D gene, V gene. A D gene is named only where the DNA matches it firmly. Rows may omit the clone size; those that give it use once, few, many or a size class.

DNA: TGTGCCAGCAGCCTGACAGGGCCCATCAATGAAAAACTGTTTTTT; CDR3: CASSLTGPINEKLFF; size: few; J: TRBJ1-4; D: TRBD1; V: TRBV7-2
DNA: TGTGCCAGTGCGGGACAGGGTCGAGAAAAACTGTTTTTT; CDR3: CASAGQGREKLFF; size: once; J: TRBJ1-4; D: TRBD1; V: TRBV19
DNA: TGCGCCAGCAGCTTGGACCGGGGGGGTGGGACAGATACGCAGTATTTT; CDR3: CASSLDRGGGTDTQYF; size: .; J: TRBJ2-3; D: TRBD2; V: TRBV5-1
DNA: TGCGCCAGCAGCTTGGCCGTGAGCGAAGGGGCCGATGAGCAGTTCTTC; CDR3: CASSLAVSEGADEQFF; size: few; J: TRBJ2-1; D: .; V: TRBV5-1
DNA: TGTGCCAGCAGCCCGGGACTAGCGGGGGGACCGGGGGGACGTGAGCAGTTCTTC; CDR3: CASSPGLAGGPGGREQFF; size: .; J: TRBJ2-1; D: TRBD2; V: TRBV7-9
DNA: TGTGCCAGCAGCTTGGAGGTGGGACAGGGGGTTAGTGGCTACACCTTC; CDR3: CASSLEVGQGVSGYTF; size: .; J: TRBJ1-2; D: TRBD1; V: TRBV5-6
DNA: TGTGCCAGCAGCTGGGGGGGGCAAATGAACACTGAAGCTTTCTTT; CDR3: CASSWGGQMNTEAFF; size: .; J: TRBJ1-1; D: .; V: TRBV5-4
DNA: TGCGCCAGCAGCTTGGCAGGACAGGGGAGATACGCCATATATTTT; CDR3: CASSLAGQGRYAIYF; size: .; J: TRBJ1-3; D: TRBD1; V: TRBV5-1
DNA: TGCAGCGGAGGGGGTTATGAAAAACTGTTTTTT; CDR3: CSGGGYEKLFF; size: .; J: TRBJ1-4; D: .; V: TRBV29-1
DNA: TGTGCCAGCAGCTTAGCACCGGGACAAAGCCTTTTGGATGGTGGCTACACCTTC; CDR3: CASSLAPGQSLLDGGYTF; size: .; J: TRBJ1-2; D: .; V: TRBV7-8
DNA: TGTGCCAGCAGCCTAGGACAGGGCCCCCAGGGGGGAGCTTTCTTT; CDR3: CASSLGQGPQGGAFF; size: .; J: TRBJ1-1; D: TRBD1; V: TRBV5-4
DNA: TGTGCCAGCAGCTTGGATTACCAGGGCCTTAATGAAAAACTGTTTTTT; CDR3: CASSLDYQGLNEKLFF; size: .; J: TRBJ1-4; D: .; V: TRBV5-8
DNA: TGTGCCAGCAGCTTGGGACCTAGCGGGGGGGCCACAGATACGCAGTATTTT; CDR3: CASSLGPSGGATDTQYF; size: .; J: TRBJ2-3; D: TRBD2; V: TRBV5-4
DNA: TGTGCCAGCAGCCAGGGACAGGGGGCAGTGGTTAGGTCACCCCTCCACTTT; CDR3: CASSQGQGAVVRSPLHF; size: .; J: TRBJ1-6; D: TRBD1; V: TRBV7-2
DNA: TGCAGCGTTGAGGGACAGACCACCTACAATGAGCAGTTCTTC; CDR3: CSVEGQTTYNEQFF; size: .; J: TRBJ2-1; D: TRBD1; V: TRBV29-1
DNA: TGTGCCATCAGTGAGTCGAAGTCTGCGGGAGGGGAGACCCAGTACTTC; CDR3: CAISESKSAGGETQYF; size: .; J: TRBJ2-5; D: TRBD2; V: TRBV10-3
DNA: TGCGCCAGCAGTGAGTCGGGGATAGCGGGGGGCCAAGAGACCCAGTACTTC; CDR3: CASSESGIAGGQETQYF; size: .; J: TRBJ2-5; D: TRBD2; V: TRBV10-1
DNA: TGCAGCGTTGACTTCGGGGGGGGCTACAATGAGCAGTTCTTC; CDR3: CSVDFGGGYNEQFF; size: once; J: TRBJ2-1; D: TRBD2; V: TRBV29-1
DNA: TGTGCCAGCAGCTTAGATGCGGGGGCAGATACGCAGTATTTT; CDR3: CASSLDAGADTQYF; size: .; J: TRBJ2-3; D: TRBD2; V: TRBV11-3
DNA: TGTGCCAGCAGCCCCACACTAGCGGGGGGAAGATCGAGCTCCTACAATGAGCAGTTCTTC; CDR3: CASSPTLAGGRSSSYNEQFF; size: large; J: TRBJ2-1; D: TRBD2; V: TRBV14
DNA: TGTGCTAGCAGCACTGGGACAGGGGGCCAAGATACGCAGTATTTT; CDR3: CASSTGTGGQDTQYF; size: .; J: TRBJ2-3; D: TRBD1; V: TRBV7-7
DNA: TGTGCCACCAGCAGAGATGGACAGGGGGCTGCAGATACGCAGTATTTT; CDR3: CATSRDGQGAADTQYF; size: .; J: TRBJ2-3; D: TRBD1; V: TRBV15
DNA: TGTGCCAGCAGCTTACCGGGGGCAGATACGCAGTATTTT; CDR3: CASSLPGADTQYF; size: .; J: TRBJ2-3; D: .; V: TRBV7-8
DNA: TGTGCCAGCAGCGTAGCTACAGGGAGTAGGACTGAAGCTTTCTTT; CDR3: CASSVATGSRTEAFF; size: .; J: TRBJ1-1; D: .; V: TRBV9
DNA: TGTGCCAGCAGTTCCTCAGGACAGGGGGTCTATGGCTACACCTTC; CDR3: CASSSSGQGVYGYTF; size: .; J: TRBJ1-2; D: TRBD1; V: TRBV28
DNA: TGTGCCAGCAGCCAAGACTACGCCGGAGATACGCAGTATTTT; CDR3: CASSQDYAGDTQYF; size: .; J: TRBJ2-3; D: .; V: TRBV4-2
DNA: TGTGCCAGCTGGGACAGGACCTACGAGCAGTACTTC; CDR3: CASWDRTYEQYF; size: few; J: TRBJ2-7; D: TRBD1; V: TRBV6-1
DNA: TGTGCCAGCAGTCAGGAGGGGATATATAATTCACCCCTCCACTTT; CDR3: CASSQEGIYNSPLHF; size: once; J: TRBJ1-6; D: .; V: TRBV2
DNA: TGTGCCAGCAGAACCACAGGGAACTATGGCTACACCTTC; CDR3: CASRTTGNYGYTF; size: once; J: TRBJ1-2; D: .; V: TRBV6-5
DNA: TGTGCCAGCAGCTTACTACGGAGGAGGTGGGAGACCCAGTACTTC; CDR3: CASSLLRRRWETQYF; size: .; J: TRBJ2-5; D: .; V: TRBV7-8
DNA: TGTGCCAGCAGCTCCCGGGACAGGGGGAATCAGCCCCAGCATTTT; CDR3: CASSSRDRGNQPQHF; size: .; J: TRBJ1-5; D: TRBD1; V: TRBV4-2
DNA: TGTGCCAGCAGCCAGGGGGCCCCCACTGAAGCTTTCTTT; CDR3: CASSQGAPTEAFF; size: .; J: TRBJ1-1; D: TRBD1; V: TRBV2
DNA: TGTGCCAGCAGCCTAAAACGGACATCAGATACGCAGTATTTT; CDR3: CASSLKRTSDTQYF; size: few; J: TRBJ2-3; D: .; V: TRBV7-8
DNA: TGCGCCAGCAGCCTGGGGACAGGGGGCTACACCTTC; CDR3: CASSLGTGGYTF; size: .; J: TRBJ1-2; D: TRBD1; V: TRBV5-1
DNA: TGTGCCAGCAGTCCTCCCGACTTCTACGAGCAGTACTTC; CDR3: CASSPPDFYEQYF; size: .; J: TRBJ2-7; D: .; V: TRBV6-5
DNA: TGTGCCAGTAGTATTGCGTACGCAGATACGCAGTATTTT; CDR3: CASSIAYADTQYF; size: .; J: TRBJ2-3; D: .; V: TRBV19
DNA: TGTGCCAGCAGTTTAACGGGGGGGAGCAATCAGCCCCAGCATTTT; CDR3: CASSLTGGSNQPQHF; size: few; J: TRBJ1-5; D: .; V: TRBV27
DNA: TGTGCCAGCAGTCTGCGTTACCAGGACACTGAAGCTTTCTTT; CDR3: CASSLRYQDTEAFF; size: few; J: TRBJ1-1; D: .; V: TRBV7-9
DNA: TGTGCCAGCAGCCCCGGGACAGGGCGGGTTGACTACGAGCAGTACTTC; CDR3: CASSPGTGRVDYEQYF; size: .; J: TRBJ2-7; D: TRBD1; V: TRBV5-6
DNA: TGTGCCAGCAGCTGGGGGACAGGAAACTATGGCTACACCTTC; CDR3: CASSWGTGNYGYTF; size: few; J: TRBJ1-2; D: TRBD1; V: TRBV5-5